This T cell receptor beta chain was recorded in a study of blood T cell repertoires in COVID-19. The protocol was immunoSEQ multiplex PCR, while the TCRdb copy is restricted to in-frame clones and leaves out a portion. The table has a few hundred thousand clones, around 84% seen once. V gave up 5 bases and J gave up 7 bases, with 21 bases separating them. CDR1 and CDR2 from the germline V gene are MDHEN and SYDVKM. The CDR3 is made up of 16 amino acids. The rearrangement joins TRBV28 to TRBJ1-5; TRBD1 might be the D (6 bases). The source is a man aged 40-49 years who had recovered from COVID-19. Sequencing was performed on PBMCs or T cells enriched from blood (not recorded which). The CDR3 reads CASSLTRQALGQPQHF. CDR3 DNA: TGTGCCAGCAGTCTAACTAGACAGGCCCTTGGACAGCCCCAGCATTTT.